Presented here are 10 T cell receptor beta chains from one specimen sequenced in a study of blood T cell repertoires in COVID-19. Generated by immunoSEQ multiplex PCR, the TCRdb table keeps only in-frame clones and is missing some. This table holds over 55,000 clones, roughly 85% found once. Material for sequencing was peripheral blood. The receptors shown here come from a human donor in a cohort sampled during active COVID-19.

CDR3 nucleotide sequence: TGTGCCAGCAGCCCCCAAGTAAGTGTAGGGGGGGGGCGCGTCACCGGGGAGCTGTTTTTT. Its protein product is CASSPQVSVGGGRVTGELFF. V gene TRBV7-3 combines with J gene TRBJ2-2; perhaps TRBD2 as D (7 bases). The CDR3 is made up of 20 amino acids. Germline CDR1 reads SGHTA; CDR2 reads FQGTGA. Trimming pared 5 bases from V and 4 bases from J, leaving 29 bases between.

V and J are TRBV15 and TRBJ2-5; possibly TRBD2 for D (5 bases). V shed 3 bases and J shed 1 base, with 6 bases lying between them. CDR1 LNHNV and CDR2 YYDKDF come from the germline V gene (reference sequence). The CDR3 contains 13 residues. The CDR3 is CATSRGVQETQYF. The DNA of the CDR3 is TGTGCCACCAGCAGGGGAGTCCAAGAGACCCAGTACTTC.

This clone appeared once. The rearrangement uses TRBV14 and TRBJ1-1; 9 bases are a match to TRBD1. Germline-derived CDR1 and CDR2 are SGHDN and FVKESK. The CDR3 runs to 16 residues. After removal of 4 bases from V and 6 bases from J, the junction contained 12 bases not matched to a gene. DNA of the CDR3: TGTGCCAGCAGCCTGAGCCCTCCGGGACAGGGCCCTGAAGCTTTCTTT. Amino acids: CASSLSPPGQGPEAFF. Filled out from reference TRBV14 and TRBJ1-1, the complete variable domain reads EAGVTQFPSHSVIEKGQTVTLRCDPISGHDNLYWYRRVMGKEIKFLLHFVKESKQDESGMPNNRFLAERTGGTYSTLKVQPAELEDSGVYFCASSLSPPGQGPEAFFGQGTRLTVV.

The chain couples TRBV2 to TRBJ2-3, with D possibly matching TRBD1 (7 bases). The V and J ends lost 5 bases and 0 bases respectively, with 12 bases between them. CDR1 is SNHLY and CDR2 is FYNNEI in the germline V gene. This CDR3 region has 15 residues. CDR3 region: CASSPQGTSTDTQYF. Written as DNA, the CDR3 is TGTGCCAGCAGTCCACAGGGGACTAGCACAGATACGCAGTATTTT.

The chain couples TRBV27 to TRBJ2-3, with 10 bases identical to TRBD1. CDR3 size: 15 residues. Germline CDR1 is MNHEY and CDR2 is SMNVEV (reference sequence). V shed 3 bases and J 7 bases; nucleotides not matched to a gene: 7. CDR3 loop: CASSLRGQGRYTQYF. In nucleotides, the CDR3 is TGTGCCAGCAGTTTGAGGGGACAGGGGAGATATACGCAGTATTTT.

This clone was observed a few times. This CDR3 is CASSPTGQNTGELFF. The CDR3 bases are TGTGCCAGCTCACCAACGGGTCAGAACACCGGGGAGCTGTTTTTT. The chain is built from TRBV18 and TRBJ2-2; no reliable D call. Germline CDR1 KGHSH, CDR2 LQKENI. The CDR3 consists of 15 residues. With 2 bases removed from V and 1 base from J, the gap between germline ends came to 8 bases.

The chain recombines TRBV7-3 with TRBJ2-1; 7 nucleotides match TRBD2. This CDR3 region has 15 residues. Trimming at V came to 5 bases and at J to 4 bases, leaving 8 bases not matched to a gene. CDR1 is SGHTA, CDR2 FQGTGA, per germline. CDR3 coding DNA: TGTGCCAGCAGCACAAGAGCGGGGCCATACAATGAGCAGTTCTTC. Its translation: CASSTRAGPYNEQFF.

V and J are TRBV7-3 and TRBJ2-6, with TRBD1 matching over 8 bases. The germline V gene encodes CDR1 SGHTA and CDR2 FQGTGA. The CDR3 contains 13 residues. Germline trimming cut 4 bases from V and 9 bases from J; bases unmatched to any gene: 2. CDR3 region: CASSSGQGNVLTF. The CDR3 DNA reads TGTGCCAGCAGCTCCGGACAGGGCAACGTCCTGACTTTC.

The chain links TRBV3-1 (or the pseudogene TRBV3-2) to TRBJ2-2; D uncertain. With 3 bases removed from V and 5 bases from J, the gap between germline ends came to 13 bases. CDR1 is LGHDT, CDR2 YNNKEL, per germline (reference sequence). This CDR3 comprises 15 residues. The CDR3 reads CASSHLGSLTGELFF. DNA of the CDR3: TGTGCCAGCAGCCATCTGGGCTCCTTGACCGGGGAGCTGTTTTTT.

The chain joins TRBV3-1 (or the pseudogene TRBV3-2) to TRBJ2-1, with a possible D match to TRBD1 (6 bases). The V gene's germline CDR1 is LGHDT and CDR2 YNNKEL (reference sequence). This CDR3 has 13 amino acids. V gave up 2 bases and J gave up 8 bases, with 10 bases separating them. CDR3 nucleotide sequence: TGTGCCAGCAGCCAACACAGGGTCGATGAGCAGTTCTTC. Its translation is CASSQHRVDEQFF.